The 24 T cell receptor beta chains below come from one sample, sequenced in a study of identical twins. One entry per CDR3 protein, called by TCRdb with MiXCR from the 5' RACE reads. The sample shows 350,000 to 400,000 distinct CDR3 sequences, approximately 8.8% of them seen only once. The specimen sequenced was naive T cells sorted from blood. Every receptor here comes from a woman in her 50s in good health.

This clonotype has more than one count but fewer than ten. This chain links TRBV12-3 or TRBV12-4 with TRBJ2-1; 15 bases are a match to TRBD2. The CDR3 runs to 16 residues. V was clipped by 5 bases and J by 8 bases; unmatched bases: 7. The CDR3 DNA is TGTGCCAGCAGTCGGACTAGCGGGAGGGATGTGGATGAGCAGTTCTTC. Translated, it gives CASSRTSGRDVDEQFF.

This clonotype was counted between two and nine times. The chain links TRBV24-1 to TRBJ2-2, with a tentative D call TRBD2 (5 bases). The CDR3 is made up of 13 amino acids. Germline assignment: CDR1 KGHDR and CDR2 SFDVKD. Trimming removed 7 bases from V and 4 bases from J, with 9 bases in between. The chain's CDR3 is CATRDYPTGELFF. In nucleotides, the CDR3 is TGTGCCACCAGAGACTATCCCACCGGGGAGCTGTTTTTT.

Here the CDR3 DNA reads TGCAGCGTTGCCCGGACAGGGAGATTCTACGAGCAGTACTTC. It encodes CSVARTGRFYEQYF. The gene calls are TRBV29-1 and TRBJ2-7, with 8 bases aligning to TRBD1. The V segment lost 4 bases and the J segment 3 bases; nucleotides outside the gene matches: 8. In germline, CDR1 is SQVTM, CDR2 ANQGSEA. The CDR3 covers 14 residues.

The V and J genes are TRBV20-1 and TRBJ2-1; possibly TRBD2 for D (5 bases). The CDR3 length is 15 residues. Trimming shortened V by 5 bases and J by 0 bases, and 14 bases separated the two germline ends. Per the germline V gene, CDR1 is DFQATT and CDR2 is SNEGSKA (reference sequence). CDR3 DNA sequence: TGCAGTGCTGGACTGGCGCGGAACTCCTACAATGAGCAGTTCTTC. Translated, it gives CSAGLARNSYNEQFF.

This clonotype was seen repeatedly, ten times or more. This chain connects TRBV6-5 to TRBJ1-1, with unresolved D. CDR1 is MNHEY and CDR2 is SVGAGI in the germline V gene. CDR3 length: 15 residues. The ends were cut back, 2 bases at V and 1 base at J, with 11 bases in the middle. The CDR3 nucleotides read TGTGCCAGCAGTTACCAGCCAAGAACGAACACTGAAGCTTTCTTT. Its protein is CASSYQPRTNTEAFF.

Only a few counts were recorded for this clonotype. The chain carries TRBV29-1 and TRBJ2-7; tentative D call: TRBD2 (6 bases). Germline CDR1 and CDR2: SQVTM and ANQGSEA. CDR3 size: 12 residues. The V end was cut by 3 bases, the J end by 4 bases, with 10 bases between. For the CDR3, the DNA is TGCAGCGTTGAGGGAGGTGAATACGAGCAGTACTTC. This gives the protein CSVEGGEYEQYF.

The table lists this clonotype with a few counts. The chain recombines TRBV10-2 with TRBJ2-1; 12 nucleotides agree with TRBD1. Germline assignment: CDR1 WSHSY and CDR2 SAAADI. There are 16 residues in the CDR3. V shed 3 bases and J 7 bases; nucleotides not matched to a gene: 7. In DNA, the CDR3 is TGCGCCAGCAGTGAATCCGGGACAGGGGGCAAGAATGAGCAGTTCTTC. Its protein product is CASSESGTGGKNEQFF.

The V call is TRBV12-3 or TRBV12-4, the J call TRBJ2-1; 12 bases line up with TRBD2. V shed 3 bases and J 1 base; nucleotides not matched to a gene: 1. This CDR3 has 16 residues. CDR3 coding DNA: TGTGCCAGCAGTTTGACTAGCGGGAGATCCTACAATGAGCAGTTCTTC. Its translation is CASSLTSGRSYNEQFF.

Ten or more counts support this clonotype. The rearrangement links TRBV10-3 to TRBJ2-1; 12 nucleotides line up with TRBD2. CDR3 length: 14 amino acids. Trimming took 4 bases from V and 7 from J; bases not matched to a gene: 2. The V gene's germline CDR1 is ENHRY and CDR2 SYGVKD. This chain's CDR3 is CAISGTSGRNEQFF. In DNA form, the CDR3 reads TGTGCCATCAGTGGTACTAGCGGGAGGAATGAGCAGTTCTTC.

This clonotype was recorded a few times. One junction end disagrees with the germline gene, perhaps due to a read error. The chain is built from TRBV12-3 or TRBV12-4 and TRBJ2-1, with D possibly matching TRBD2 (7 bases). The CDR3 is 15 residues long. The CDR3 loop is CSSSFQQGGRREQFF. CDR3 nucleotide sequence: TGTTCCAGCAGTTTCCAACAGGGCGGGAGACGGGAGCAGTTCTTC.

The DNA for the CDR3 is TGTGCCAGCAGTTTAGCTTCAGGGACTGAAGCTTTCTTT. Protein: CASSLASGTEAFF. The V call is TRBV12-3 or TRBV12-4, the J call TRBJ1-1; D might be TRBD1 (5 bases). The CDR3 is 13 amino acids. Trimming pared 0 bases from V and 5 bases from J, leaving 7 bases between.

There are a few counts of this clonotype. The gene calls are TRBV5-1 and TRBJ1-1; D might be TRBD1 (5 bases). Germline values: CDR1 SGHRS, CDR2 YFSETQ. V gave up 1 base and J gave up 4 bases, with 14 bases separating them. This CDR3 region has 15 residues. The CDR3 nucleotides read TGCGCCAGCAGCTTGAACGGGGCGGCTGGCACTGAAGCTTTCTTT. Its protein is CASSLNGAAGTEAFF.

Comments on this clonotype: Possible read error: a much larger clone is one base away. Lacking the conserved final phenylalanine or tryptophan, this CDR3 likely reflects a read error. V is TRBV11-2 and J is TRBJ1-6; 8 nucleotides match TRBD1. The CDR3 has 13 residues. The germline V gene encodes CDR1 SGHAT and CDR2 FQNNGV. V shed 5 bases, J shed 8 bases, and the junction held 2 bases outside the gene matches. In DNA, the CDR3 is TGTGCCAGCAGCACGACAGGGGATTCACCCCTCCACTAT. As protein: CASSTTGDSPLHY.

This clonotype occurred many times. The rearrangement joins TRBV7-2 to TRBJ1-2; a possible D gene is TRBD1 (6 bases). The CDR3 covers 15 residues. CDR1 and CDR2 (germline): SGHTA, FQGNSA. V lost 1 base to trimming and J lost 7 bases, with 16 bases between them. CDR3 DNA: TGTGCCAGCAGCTTAGAGCTGTCGACAGGAGGTGGCTACACCTTC. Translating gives CASSLELSTGGGYTF.

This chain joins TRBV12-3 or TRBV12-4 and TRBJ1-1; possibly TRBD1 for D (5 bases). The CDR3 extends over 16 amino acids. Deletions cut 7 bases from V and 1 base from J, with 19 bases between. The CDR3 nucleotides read TGTGCCAGCACCCCCGGCAAGGGACGGGGGAACACTGAAGCTTTCTTT. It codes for CASTPGKGRGNTEAFF.

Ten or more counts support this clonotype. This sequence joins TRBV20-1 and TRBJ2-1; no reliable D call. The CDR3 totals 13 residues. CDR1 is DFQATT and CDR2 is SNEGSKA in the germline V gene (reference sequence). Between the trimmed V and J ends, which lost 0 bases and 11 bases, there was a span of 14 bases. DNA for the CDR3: TGCAGTGCTAGAGATCAGATCGCGCGGAAGCAGTTCTTC. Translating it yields CSARDQIARKQFF.

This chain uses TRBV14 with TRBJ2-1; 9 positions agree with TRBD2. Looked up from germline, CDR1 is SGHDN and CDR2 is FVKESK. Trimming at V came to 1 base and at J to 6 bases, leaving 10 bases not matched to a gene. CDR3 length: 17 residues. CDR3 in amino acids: CASSQAYGEREANEQFF. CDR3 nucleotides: TGTGCCAGCAGCCAAGCTTATGGGGAGCGGGAGGCCAATGAGCAGTTCTTC.

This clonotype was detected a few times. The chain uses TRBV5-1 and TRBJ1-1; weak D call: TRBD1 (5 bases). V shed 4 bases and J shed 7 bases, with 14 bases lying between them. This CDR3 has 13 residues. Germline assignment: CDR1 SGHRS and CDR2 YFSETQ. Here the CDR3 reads CASSQGTPVEAFF. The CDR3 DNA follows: TGCGCCAGCAGCCAAGGGACGCCGGTTGAAGCTTTCTTT.

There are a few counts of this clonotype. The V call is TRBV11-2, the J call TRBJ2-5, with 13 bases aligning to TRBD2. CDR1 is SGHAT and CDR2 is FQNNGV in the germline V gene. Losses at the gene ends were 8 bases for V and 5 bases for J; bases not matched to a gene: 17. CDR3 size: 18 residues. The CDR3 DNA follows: TGTGCCAGCGGGATCTTAGGGACTAGCGGGATAGGGTGGGAGACCCAGTACTTC. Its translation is CASGILGTSGIGWETQYF.

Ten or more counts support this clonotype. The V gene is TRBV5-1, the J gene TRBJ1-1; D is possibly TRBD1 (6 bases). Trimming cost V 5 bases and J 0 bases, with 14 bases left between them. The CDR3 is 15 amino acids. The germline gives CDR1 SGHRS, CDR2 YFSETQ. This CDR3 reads CASRRGETLNTEAFF. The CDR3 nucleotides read TGCGCCAGCAGGAGGGGGGAGACATTGAACACTGAAGCTTTCTTT.

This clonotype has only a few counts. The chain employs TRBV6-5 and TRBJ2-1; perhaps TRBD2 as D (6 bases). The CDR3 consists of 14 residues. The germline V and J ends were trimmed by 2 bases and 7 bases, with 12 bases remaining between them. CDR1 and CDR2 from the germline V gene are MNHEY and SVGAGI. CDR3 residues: CASSYGRPRNEQFF. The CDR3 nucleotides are TGTGCCAGCAGTTACGGGAGGCCGAGGAATGAGCAGTTCTTC.

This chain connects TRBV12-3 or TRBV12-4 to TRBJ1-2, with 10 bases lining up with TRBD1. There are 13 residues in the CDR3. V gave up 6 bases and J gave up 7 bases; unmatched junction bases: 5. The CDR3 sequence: CASRAGTGAGYTF. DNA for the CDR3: TGTGCCAGCAGAGCAGGGACAGGGGCTGGCTACACCTTC.

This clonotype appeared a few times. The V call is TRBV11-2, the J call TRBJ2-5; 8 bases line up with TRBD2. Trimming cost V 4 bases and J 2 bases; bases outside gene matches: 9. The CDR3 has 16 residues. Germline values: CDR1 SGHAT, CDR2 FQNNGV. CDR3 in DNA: TGTGCCAGCAGCTCCCGGGAGGGTTTTGGTCAAGAGACCCAGTACTTC. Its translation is CASSSREGFGQETQYF.

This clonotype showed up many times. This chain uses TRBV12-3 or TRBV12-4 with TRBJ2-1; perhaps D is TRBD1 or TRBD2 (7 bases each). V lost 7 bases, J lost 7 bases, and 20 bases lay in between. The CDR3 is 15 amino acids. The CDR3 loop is CASTGGEGAWNEQFF. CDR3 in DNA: TGTGCCAGCACTGGGGGGGAGGGGGCATGGAATGAGCAGTTCTTC.